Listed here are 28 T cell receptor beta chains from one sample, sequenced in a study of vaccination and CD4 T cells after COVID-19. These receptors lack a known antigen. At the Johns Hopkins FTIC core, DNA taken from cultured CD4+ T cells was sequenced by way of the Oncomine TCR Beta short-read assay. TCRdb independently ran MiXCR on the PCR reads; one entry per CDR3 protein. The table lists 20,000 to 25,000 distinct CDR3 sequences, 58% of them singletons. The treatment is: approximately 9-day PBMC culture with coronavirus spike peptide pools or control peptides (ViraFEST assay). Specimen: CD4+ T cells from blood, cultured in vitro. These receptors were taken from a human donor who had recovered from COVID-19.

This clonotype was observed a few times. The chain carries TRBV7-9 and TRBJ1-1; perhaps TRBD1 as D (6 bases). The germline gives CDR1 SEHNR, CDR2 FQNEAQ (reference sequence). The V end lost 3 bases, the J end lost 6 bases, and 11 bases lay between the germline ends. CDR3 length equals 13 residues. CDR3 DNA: TGTGCCAGCAGCTTCAGGGAGGGGGCTGAAGCTTTCTTT. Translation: CASSFREGAEAFF. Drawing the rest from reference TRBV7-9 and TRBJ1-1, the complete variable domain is DTGVSQNPRHKITKRGQNVTFRCDPISEHNRLYWYRQTLGQGPEFLTYFQNEAQLEKSRLLSDRFSAERPKGSFSTLEIQRTEQGDSAMYLCASSFREGAEAFFGQGTRLTVV.

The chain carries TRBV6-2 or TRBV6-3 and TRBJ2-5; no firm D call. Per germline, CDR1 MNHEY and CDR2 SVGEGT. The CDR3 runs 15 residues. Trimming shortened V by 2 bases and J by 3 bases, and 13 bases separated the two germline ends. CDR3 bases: TGTGCCAGCAGTTACGGTCCTACCCGAAAAGAGACCCAGTACTTC. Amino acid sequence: CASSYGPTRKETQYF.

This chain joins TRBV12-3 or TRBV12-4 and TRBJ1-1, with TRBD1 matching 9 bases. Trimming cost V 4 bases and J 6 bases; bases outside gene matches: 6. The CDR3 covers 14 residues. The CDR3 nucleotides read TGTGCCAGCAGTTACAGGGGGCGCGGTCCTGAAGCTTTCTTT. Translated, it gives CASSYRGRGPEAFF.

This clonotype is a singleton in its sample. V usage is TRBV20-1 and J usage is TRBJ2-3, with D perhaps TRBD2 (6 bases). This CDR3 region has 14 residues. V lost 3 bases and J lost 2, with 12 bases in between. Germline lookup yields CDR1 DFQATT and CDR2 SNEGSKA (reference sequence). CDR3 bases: TGCAGTGCTAGCTATCCGGGGGACACAGATACGCAGTATTTT. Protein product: CSASYPGDTDTQYF.

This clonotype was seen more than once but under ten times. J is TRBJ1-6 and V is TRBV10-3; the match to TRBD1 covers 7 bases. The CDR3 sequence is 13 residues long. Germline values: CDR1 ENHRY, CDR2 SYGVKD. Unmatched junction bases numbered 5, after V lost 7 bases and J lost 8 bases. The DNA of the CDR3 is TGTGCCATCAAACTAGGGACAGATTCACCCCTCCACTTT. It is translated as CAIKLGTDSPLHF.

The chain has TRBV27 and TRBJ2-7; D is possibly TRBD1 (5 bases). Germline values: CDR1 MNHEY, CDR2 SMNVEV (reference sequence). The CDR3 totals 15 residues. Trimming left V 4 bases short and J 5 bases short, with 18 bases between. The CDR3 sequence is CASSYQGQGRNEQYF. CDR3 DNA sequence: TGTGCCAGCAGTTATCAAGGCCAGGGTCGCAACGAGCAGTACTTC.

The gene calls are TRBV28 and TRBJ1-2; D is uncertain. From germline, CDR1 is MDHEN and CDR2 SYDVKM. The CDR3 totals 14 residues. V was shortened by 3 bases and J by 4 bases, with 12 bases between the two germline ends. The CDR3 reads CASSFRTYGYGYTF. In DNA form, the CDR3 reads TGTGCCAGCAGTTTCAGGACGTACGGCTATGGCTACACCTTC.

CDR3 coding DNA: TGTGCCAGCAGCTTAGAGGTGGGTCAGCCCCAGCATTTT. The encoded protein is CASSLEVGQPQHF. The gene calls are TRBV7-2 and TRBJ1-5, with D unclear. Trimming left V 1 base short and J 6 bases short, with 7 bases between. CDR3 length: 13 amino acids. The germline V gene encodes CDR1 SGHTA and CDR2 FQGNSA.

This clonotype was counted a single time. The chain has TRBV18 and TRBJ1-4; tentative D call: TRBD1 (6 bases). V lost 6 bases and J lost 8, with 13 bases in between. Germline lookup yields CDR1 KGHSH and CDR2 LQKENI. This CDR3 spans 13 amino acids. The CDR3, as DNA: TGTGCCAGCTCGCTCAGGGGTGAGGAAAAACTGTTTTTT. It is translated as CASSLRGEEKLFF.

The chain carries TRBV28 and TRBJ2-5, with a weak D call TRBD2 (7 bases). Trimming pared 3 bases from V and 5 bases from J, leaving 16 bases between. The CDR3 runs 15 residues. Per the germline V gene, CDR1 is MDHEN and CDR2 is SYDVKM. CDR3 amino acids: CASSLSGGRRETQYF. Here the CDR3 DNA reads TGTGCCAGCAGTTTGTCCGGGGGGCGCCGGGAGACCCAGTACTTC.

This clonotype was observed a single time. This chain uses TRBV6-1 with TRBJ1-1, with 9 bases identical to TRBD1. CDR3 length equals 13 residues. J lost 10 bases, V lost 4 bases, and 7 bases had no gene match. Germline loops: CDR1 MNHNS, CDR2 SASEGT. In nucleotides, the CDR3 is TGTGCCAGCAGTGTCCCCGACAGGGGGGGAGCTTTCTTT. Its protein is CASSVPDRGGAFF.

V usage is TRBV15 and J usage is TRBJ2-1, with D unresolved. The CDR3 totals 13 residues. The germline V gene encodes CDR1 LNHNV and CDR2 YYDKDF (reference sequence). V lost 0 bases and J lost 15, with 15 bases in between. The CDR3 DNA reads TGTGCCACCAGCAGAGAGTCTGCCGGCCTTTGGTTCTTC. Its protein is CATSRESAGLWFF.

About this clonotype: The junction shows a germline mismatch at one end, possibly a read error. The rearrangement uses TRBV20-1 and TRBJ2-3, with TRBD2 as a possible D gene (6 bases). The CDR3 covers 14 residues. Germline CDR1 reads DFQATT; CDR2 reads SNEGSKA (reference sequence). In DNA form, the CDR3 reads TGCAGTGCGAGAGACATGCGGGAAGGAGATACGCAGTATTTT. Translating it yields CSARDMREGDTQYF.

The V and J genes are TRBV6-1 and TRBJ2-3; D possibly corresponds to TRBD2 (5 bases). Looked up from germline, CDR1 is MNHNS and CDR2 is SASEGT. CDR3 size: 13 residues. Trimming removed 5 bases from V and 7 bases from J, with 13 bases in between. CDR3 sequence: CASSQKTGNTQYF. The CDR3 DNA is TGTGCCAGCAGTCAAAAGACCGGGAATACGCAGTATTTT.

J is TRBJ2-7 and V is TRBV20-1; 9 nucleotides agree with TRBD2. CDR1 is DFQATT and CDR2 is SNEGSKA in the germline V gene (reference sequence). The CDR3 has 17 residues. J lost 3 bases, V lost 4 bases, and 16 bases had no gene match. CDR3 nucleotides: TGCAGTGCTATCGGGACAGTTACTAGCGGGCTCGGCTACGAGCAGTACTTC. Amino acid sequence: CSAIGTVTSGLGYEQYF.

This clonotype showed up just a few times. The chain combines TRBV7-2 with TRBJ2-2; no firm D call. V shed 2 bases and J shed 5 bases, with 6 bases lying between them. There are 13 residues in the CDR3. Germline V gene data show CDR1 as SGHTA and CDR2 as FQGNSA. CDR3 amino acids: CASSLRLTGELFF. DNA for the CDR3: TGTGCCAGCAGCTTAAGGCTAACCGGGGAGCTGTTTTTT.

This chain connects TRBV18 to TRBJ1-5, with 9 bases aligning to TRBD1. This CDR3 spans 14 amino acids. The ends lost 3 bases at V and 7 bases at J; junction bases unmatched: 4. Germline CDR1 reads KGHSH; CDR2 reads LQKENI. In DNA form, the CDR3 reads TGTGCCAGCTCACCCGGGACAGGGCCACAGCCCCAGCATTTT. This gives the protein CASSPGTGPQPQHF.

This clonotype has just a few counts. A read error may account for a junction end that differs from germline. CDR3 protein: CASSFQGTQYF. Here the CDR3 DNA reads TGTGCCAGCAGCTTCCAAGGGACCCAGTACTTC. This chain joins TRBV6-9 and TRBJ2-5; the D is unclear. CDR1 is MNHGY and CDR2 is SVAAGI in the germline V gene. The CDR3 spans 11 residues.

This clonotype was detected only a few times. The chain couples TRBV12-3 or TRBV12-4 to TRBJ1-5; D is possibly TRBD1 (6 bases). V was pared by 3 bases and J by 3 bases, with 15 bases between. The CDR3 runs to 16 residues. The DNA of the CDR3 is TGTGCCAGCAGTTTGGGGGGGGCCTCCTTCAATCAGCCCCAGCATTTT. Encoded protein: CASSLGGASFNQPQHF.

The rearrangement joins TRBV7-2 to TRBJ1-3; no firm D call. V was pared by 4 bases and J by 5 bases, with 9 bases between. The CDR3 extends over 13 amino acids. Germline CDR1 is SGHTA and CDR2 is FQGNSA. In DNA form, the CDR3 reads TGTGCCAGCAGCTCCGGACGGCGAAACACCATATATTTT. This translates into CASSSGRRNTIYF.

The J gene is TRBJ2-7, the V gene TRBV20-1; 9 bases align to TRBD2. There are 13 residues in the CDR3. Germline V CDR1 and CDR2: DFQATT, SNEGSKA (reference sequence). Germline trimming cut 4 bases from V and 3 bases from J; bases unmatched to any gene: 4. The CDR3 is CSAKPSGVYEQYF. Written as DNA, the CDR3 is TGCAGTGCTAAGCCTAGCGGGGTCTACGAGCAGTACTTC.

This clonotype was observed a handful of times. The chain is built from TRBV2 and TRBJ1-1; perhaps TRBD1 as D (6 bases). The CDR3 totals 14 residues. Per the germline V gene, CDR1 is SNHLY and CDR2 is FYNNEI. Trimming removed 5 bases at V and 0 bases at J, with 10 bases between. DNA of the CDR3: TGTGCCAGCAGTAGGACAGCGGTGAACACTGAAGCTTTCTTT. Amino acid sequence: CASSRTAVNTEAFF.

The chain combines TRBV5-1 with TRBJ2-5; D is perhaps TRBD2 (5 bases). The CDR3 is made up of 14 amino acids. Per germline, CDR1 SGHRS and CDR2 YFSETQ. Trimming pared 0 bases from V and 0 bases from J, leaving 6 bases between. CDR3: CASSLADYQETQYF. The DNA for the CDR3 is TGCGCCAGCAGCTTGGCGGACTACCAAGAGACCCAGTACTTC.

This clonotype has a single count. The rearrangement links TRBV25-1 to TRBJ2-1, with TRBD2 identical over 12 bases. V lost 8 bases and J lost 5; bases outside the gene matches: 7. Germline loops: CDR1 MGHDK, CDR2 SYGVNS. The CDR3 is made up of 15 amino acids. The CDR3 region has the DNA TGTGCCAGCTCCCGACTAGCGGGAGTCGACAATGAGCAGTTCTTC. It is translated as CASSRLAGVDNEQFF.

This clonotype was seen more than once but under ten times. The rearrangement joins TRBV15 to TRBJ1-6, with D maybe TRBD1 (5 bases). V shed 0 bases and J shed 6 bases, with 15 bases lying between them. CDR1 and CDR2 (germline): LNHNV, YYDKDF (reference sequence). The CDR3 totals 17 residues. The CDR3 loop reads CATSRDFWDASNSPLHF. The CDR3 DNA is TGTGCCACCAGCAGAGATTTTTGGGACGCGAGTAATTCACCCCTCCACTTT.

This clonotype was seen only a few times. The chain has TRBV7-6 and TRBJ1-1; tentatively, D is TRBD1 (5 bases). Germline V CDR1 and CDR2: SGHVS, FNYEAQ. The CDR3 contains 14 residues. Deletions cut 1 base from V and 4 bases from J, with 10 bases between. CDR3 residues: CASSLDKGSTEAFF. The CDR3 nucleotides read TGTGCCAGCAGCTTAGATAAGGGGAGCACTGAAGCTTTCTTT.

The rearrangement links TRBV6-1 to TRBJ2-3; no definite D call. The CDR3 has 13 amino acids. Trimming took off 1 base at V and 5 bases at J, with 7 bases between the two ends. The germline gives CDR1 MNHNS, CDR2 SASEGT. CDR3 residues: CASSEEVGDTQYF. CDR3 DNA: TGTGCCAGCAGTGAAGAGGTAGGAGATACGCAGTATTTT.

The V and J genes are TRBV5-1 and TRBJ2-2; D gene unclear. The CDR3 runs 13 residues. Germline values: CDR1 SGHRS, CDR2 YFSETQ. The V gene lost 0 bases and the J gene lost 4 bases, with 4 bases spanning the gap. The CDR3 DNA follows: TGCGCCAGCAGCTTGGACGTCACCGGGGAGCTGTTTTTT. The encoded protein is CASSLDVTGELFF.